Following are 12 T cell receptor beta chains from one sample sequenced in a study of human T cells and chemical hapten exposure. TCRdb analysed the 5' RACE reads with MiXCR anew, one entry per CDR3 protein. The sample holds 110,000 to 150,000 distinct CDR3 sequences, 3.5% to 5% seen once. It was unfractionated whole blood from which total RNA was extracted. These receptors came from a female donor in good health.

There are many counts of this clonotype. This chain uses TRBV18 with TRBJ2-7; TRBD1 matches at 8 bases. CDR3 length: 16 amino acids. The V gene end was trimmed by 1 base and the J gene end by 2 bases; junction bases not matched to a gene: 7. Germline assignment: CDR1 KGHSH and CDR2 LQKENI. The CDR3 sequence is CASSPRSGGYAYEQYF. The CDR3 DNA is TGTGCCAGCTCACCACGCTCAGGGGGCTATGCCTACGAGCAGTACTTC.

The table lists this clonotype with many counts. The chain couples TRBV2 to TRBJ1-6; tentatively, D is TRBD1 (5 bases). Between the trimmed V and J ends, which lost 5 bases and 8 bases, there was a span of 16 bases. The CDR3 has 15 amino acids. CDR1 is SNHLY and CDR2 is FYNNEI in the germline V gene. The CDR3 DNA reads TGTGCCAGCAGTAACTCGGGACGGTCACATTCACCCCTCCACTTT. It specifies CASSNSGRSHSPLHF.

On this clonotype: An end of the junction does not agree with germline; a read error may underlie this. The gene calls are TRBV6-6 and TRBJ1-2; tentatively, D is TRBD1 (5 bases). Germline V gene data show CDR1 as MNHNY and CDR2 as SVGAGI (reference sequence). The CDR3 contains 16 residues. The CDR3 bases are TGTGCCAGCAGCCCCACTGGGGGGAGAACTAACGATGGCTACACCTTC. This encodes CASSPTGGRTNDGYTF.

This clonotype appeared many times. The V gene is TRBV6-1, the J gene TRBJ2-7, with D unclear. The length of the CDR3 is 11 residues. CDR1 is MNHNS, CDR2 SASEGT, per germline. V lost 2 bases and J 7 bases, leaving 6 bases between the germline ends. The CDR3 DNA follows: TGTGCCAGCAGTGAATTGTATGAGCAGTACTTC. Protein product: CASSELYEQYF.

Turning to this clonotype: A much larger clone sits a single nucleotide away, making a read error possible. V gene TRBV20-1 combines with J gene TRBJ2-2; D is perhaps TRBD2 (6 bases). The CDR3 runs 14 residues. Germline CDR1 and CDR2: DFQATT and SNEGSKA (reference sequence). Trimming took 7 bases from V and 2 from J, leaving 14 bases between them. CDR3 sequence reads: CSVHRGSNTGELFF. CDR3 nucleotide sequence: TGCAGTGTTCACCGGGGGTCTAACACCGGGGAGCTGTTTTTT.

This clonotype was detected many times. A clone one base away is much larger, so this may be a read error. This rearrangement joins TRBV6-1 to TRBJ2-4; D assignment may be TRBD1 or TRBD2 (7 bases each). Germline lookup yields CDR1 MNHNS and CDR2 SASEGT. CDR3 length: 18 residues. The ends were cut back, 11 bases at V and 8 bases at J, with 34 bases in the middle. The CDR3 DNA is TGTGCCCTGTCCGTGCCAGCAGGAGGTCGCAGGGGGAGGGACATTCAGTACTTC. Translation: CALSVPAGGRRGRDIQYF.

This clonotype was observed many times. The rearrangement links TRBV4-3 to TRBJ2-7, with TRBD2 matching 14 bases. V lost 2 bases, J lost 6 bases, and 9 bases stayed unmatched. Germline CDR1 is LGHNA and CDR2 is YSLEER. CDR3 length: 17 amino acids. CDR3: CASSQKLPGLAGGEQYF. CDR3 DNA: TGCGCCAGCAGCCAAAAACTGCCAGGACTAGCGGGGGGCGAGCAGTACTTC.

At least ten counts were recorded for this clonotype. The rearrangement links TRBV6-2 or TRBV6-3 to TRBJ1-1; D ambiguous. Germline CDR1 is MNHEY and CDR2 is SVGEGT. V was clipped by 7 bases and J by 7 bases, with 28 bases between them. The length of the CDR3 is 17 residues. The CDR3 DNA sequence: TGTGCCAGCAACGGGATCGGACGGGCAAAAGGGAAATATGAAGCTTTCTTT. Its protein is CASNGIGRAKGKYEAFF.

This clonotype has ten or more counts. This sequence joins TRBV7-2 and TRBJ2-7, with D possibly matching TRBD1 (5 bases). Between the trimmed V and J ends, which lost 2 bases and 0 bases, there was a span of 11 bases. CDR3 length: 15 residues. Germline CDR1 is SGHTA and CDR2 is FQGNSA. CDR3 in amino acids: CASSLQGRVSYEQYF. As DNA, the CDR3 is TGTGCCAGCAGCTTACAGGGCCGCGTCTCCTACGAGCAGTACTTC. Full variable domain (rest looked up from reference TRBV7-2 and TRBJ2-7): GAGVSQSPSNKVTEKGKDVELRCDPISGHTALYWYRQSLGQGLEFLIYFQGNSAPDKSGLPSDRFSAERTGGSVSTLTIQRTQQEDSAVYLCASSLQGRVSYEQYFGPGTRLTVT.

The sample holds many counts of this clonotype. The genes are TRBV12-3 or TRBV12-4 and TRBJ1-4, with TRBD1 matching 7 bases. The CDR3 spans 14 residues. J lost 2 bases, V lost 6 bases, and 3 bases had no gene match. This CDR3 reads CASSQGGTNEKLFF. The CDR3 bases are TGTGCCAGCAGCCAGGGGGGGACTAATGAAAAACTGTTTTTT.

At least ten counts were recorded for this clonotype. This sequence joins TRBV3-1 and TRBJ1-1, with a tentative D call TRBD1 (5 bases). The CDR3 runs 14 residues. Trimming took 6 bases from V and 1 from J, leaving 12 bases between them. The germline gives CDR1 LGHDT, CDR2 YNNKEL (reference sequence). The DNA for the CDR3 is TGTGCCAGCAGGTCCGGGGGTCGGAACACTGAAGCTTTCTTT. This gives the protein CASRSGGRNTEAFF.

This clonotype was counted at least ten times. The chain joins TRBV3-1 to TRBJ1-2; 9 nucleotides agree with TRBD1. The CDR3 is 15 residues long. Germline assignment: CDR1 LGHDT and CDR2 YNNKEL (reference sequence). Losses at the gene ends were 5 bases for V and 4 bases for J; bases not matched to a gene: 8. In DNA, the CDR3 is TGTGCCAGCAGCACCGGGACAGGGACTTTCTATGGCTACACCTTC. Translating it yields CASSTGTGTFYGYTF. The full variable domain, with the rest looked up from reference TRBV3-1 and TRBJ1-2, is DTAVSQTPKYLVTQMGNDKSIKCEQNLGHDTMYWYKQDSKKFLKIMFSYNNKELIINETVPNRFSPKSPDKAHLNLHINSLELGDSAVYFCASSTGTGTFYGYTFGSGTRLTVV.